Listed below are T cell receptor beta chains from one sample, sequenced in a study of shared clonotypes between healthy human individuals. Sequenced by immunoSEQ multiplex PCR; TCRdb stores in-frame clones only, minus some. This sample carries 600,000 to 800,000 clones, 72% of them seen once, and the ten largest clones take more than 1.5%. Sequencing was done on a sample of memory CD4+ T cells sorted from blood. All receptors come from a woman aged 30 to 39 in good health. The CDR3 runs from the conserved cysteine through the conserved F or W. D genes are given only for firm matches. Not all rows give a size; the values are once, few, many and, for expanded clones, a class.

CDR3: CASSPPPGTRKVQYF
DNA: TGTGCCAGCAGTCCGCCCCCTGGGACTAGGAAGGTTCAATATTTT
J: TRBJ2-3
D: TRBD2
length: 15
V: TRBV28
size: -

CDR3: CATSRAPGLKNNEQFF
DNA: TGTGCCACCAGCAGGGCACCGGGACTTAAAAACAATGAGCAGTTCTTC
J: TRBJ2-1
D: -
length: 16
V: TRBV15
size: -

CDR3: CASSLDLGSQETQYF
DNA: TGTGCCAGCAGCTTAGATCTCGGGAGTCAAGAGACCCAGTACTTC
J: TRBJ2-5
D: -
length: 15
V: TRBV7-9
size: -

CDR3: CASSSGVRQGRKHLGAEAFF
DNA: TGTGCCAGCAGTTCAGGGGTGAGACAGGGGCGCAAGCACCTCGGGGCTGAAGCTTTCTTT
J: TRBJ1-1
D: TRBD1
length: 20
V: TRBV28
size: few

CDR3: CASSFTRSSYEQYF
DNA: TGTGCCAGCAGTTTCACTCGGAGCTCCTACGAGCAGTACTTC
J: TRBJ2-7
D: -
length: 14
V: TRBV28
size: few

CDR3: CASSQERGGASTDTQYF
DNA: TGCGCCAGCAGCCAAGAGAGAGGCGGAGCGAGCACAGATACGCAGTATTTT
J: TRBJ2-3
D: -
length: 17
V: TRBV4-1
size: -

CDR3: CASRSPPNTGELFF
DNA: TGTGCCAGTCGGAGTCCTCCGAACACCGGGGAGCTGTTTTTT
J: TRBJ2-2
D: -
length: 14
V: TRBV2
size: -

CDR3: CASSSDRGVTGELFF
DNA: TGCGCCAGCAGCTCGGACAGGGGAGTGACCGGGGAGCTGTTTTTT
J: TRBJ2-2
D: TRBD1
length: 15
V: TRBV5-1
size: -

CDR3: CSVGDYEKLFF
DNA: TGCAGCGTTGGCGATTATGAAAAACTGTTTTTT
J: TRBJ1-4
D: -
length: 11
V: TRBV29-1
size: few

CDR3: CASSDGVATNEKLFF
DNA: TGTGCCAGCAGTGATGGGGTTGCGACTAATGAAAAACTGTTTTTT
J: TRBJ1-4
D: -
length: 15
V: TRBV2
size: once

CDR3: CASGVNIGGGTEAFF
DNA: TGTGCTAGTGGTGTGAATATTGGGGGGGGCACTGAAGCTTTCTTT
J: TRBJ1-1
D: -
length: 15
V: TRBV12-5
size: -

CDR3: CASSDPGQGRKTQYF
DNA: TGTGCCAGCAGCGATCCGGGACAGGGGCGGAAGACCCAGTACTTC
J: TRBJ2-5
D: TRBD1
length: 15
V: TRBV2
size: few

CDR3: CASRLQGGAKNIQYF
DNA: TGTGCCAGCAGACTACAGGGGGGAGCCAAAAACATTCAGTACTTC
J: TRBJ2-4
D: TRBD1
length: 15
V: TRBV11-2
size: -

CDR3: CASSLRGGDQPQHF
DNA: TGTGCCAGCAGCTTGAGAGGGGGTGATCAGCCCCAGCATTTT
J: TRBJ1-5
D: -
length: 14
V: TRBV5-6
size: -

CDR3: CSVLIGTGNAYNEQFF
DNA: TGCAGCGTACTTATCGGGACAGGGAATGCCTACAATGAGCAGTTCTTC
J: TRBJ2-1
D: TRBD1
length: 16
V: TRBV29-1
size: few

CDR3: CAISRDRGIYGYTF
DNA: TGTGCCATCAGTCGGGACAGGGGGATCTATGGCTACACCTTC
J: TRBJ1-2
D: TRBD1
length: 14
V: TRBV10-3
size: -

CDR3: CASSLVYGTGGGQETQYF
DNA: TGTGCCAGCAGCTTAGTTTACGGGACCGGAGGGGGCCAAGAGACCCAGTACTTC
J: TRBJ2-5
D: -
length: 18
V: TRBV7-2
size: -

CDR3: CTSSQPHRGRIYEQYF
DNA: TGCACCAGCAGCCAGCCCCACCGCGGCAGGATCTACGAGCAGTACTTC
J: TRBJ2-7
D: -
length: 16
V: TRBV1
size: once

CDR3: CASSSRTGDSNQPQHF
DNA: TGTGCCAGCAGCTCACGGACGGGAGATAGCAATCAGCCCCAGCATTTT
J: TRBJ1-5
D: -
length: 16
V: TRBV7-9
size: -

CDR3: CASSQTSRGGTDTQYF
DNA: TGTGCCAGCAGCCAAACGAGTAGGGGCGGCACAGATACGCAGTATTTT
J: TRBJ2-3
D: -
length: 16
V: TRBV6-6
size: -

CDR3: CASSIVISSGANVLTF
DNA: TGTGCCAGTAGTATAGTTATAAGCTCTGGGGCCAACGTCCTGACTTTC
J: TRBJ2-6
D: -
length: 16
V: TRBV19
size: -

CDR3: CASSIYLNPGELFF
DNA: TGTGCCAGTAGTATATACCTTAATCCCGGGGAGCTGTTTTTT
J: TRBJ2-2
D: -
length: 14
V: TRBV19
size: -